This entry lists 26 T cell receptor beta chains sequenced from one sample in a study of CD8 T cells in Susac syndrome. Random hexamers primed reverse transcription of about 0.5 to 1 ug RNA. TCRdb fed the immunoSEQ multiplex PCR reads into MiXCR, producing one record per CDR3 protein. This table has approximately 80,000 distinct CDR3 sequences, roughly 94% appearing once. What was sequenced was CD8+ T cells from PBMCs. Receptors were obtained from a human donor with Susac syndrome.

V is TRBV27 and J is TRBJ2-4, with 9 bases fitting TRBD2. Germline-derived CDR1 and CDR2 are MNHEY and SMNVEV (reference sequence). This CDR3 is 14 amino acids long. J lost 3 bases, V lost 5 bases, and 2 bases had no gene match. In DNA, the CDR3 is TGTGCCAGCAGTCGTAGCGGGGGCAAAAACATTCAGTACTTC. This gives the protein CASSRSGGKNIQYF.

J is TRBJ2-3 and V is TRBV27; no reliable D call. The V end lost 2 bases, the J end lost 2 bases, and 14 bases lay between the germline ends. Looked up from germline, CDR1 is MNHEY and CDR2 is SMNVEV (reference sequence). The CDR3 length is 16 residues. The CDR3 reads CASSLTRPGTTDTQYF. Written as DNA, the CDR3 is TGTGCCAGCAGTTTAACGCGGCCAGGCACCACAGATACGCAGTATTTT.

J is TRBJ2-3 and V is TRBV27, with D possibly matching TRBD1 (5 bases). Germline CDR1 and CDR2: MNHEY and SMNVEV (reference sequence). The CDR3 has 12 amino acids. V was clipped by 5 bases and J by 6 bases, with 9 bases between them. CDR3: CASSLPGDTQYF. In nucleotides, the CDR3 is TGTGCCAGCAGTCTCCCAGGGGATACGCAGTATTTT.

Written as DNA, the CDR3 is TGTGCCATCCCGGAGGCTGGAAACACCATATATTTT. Its protein is CAIPEAGNTIYF. The chain has TRBV12-3 or TRBV12-4 and TRBJ1-3; D is undetermined. Trimming removed 10 bases at V and 2 bases at J, with 9 bases between. The CDR3 covers 12 residues.

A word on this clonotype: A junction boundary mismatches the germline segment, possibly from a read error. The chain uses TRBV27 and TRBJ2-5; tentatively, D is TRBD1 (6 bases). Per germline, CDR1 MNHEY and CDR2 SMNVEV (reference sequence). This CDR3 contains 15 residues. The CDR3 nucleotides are TGTGCCAGCAGTTTATCCGACAGGAGGCAAGAGACCCAGCACTTC. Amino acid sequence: CASSLSDRRQETQHF.

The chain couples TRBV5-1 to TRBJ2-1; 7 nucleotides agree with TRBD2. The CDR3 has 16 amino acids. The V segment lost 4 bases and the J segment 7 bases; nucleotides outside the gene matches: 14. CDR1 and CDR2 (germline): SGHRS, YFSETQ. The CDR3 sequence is CASSPVRSRGDNEQFF. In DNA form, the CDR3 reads TGCGCCAGCAGCCCCGTTCGTTCCCGGGGGGATAATGAGCAGTTCTTC.

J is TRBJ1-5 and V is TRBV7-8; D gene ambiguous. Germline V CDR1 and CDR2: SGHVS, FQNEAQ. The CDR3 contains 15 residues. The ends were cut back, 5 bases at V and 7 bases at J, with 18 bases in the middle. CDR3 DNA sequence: TGTGCCAGCAGCCGATTTCTGGGTGTCGGGCAGCCCCAGCATTTT. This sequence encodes CASSRFLGVGQPQHF.

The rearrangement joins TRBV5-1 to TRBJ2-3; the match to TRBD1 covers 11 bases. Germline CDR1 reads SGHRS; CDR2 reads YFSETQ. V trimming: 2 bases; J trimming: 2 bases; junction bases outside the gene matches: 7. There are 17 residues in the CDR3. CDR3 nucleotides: TGCGCCAGCAGCTTCCACCGGACAGGGGGCTCCACAGATACGCAGTATTTT. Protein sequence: CASSFHRTGGSTDTQYF.

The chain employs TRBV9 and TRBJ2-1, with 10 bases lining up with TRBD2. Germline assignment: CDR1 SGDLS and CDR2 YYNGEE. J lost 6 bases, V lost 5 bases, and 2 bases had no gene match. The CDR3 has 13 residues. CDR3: CASSASGGNEQFF. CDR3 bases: TGTGCCAGCAGTGCTAGCGGGGGCAATGAGCAGTTCTTC.

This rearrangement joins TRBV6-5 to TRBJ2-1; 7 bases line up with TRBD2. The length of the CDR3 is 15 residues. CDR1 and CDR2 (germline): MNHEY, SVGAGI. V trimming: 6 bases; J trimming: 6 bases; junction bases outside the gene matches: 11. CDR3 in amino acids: CASRLAGGGSNEQFF. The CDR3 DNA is TGTGCCAGCAGGCTGGCCGGCGGGGGTTCCAATGAGCAGTTCTTC.

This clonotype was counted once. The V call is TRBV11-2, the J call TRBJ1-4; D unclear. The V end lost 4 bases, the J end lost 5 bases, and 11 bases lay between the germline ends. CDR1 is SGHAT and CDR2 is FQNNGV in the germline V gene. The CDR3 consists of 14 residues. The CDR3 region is CASSSRGKNEKLFF. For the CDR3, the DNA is TGTGCCAGCAGCTCCCGAGGGAAGAATGAAAAACTGTTTTTT.

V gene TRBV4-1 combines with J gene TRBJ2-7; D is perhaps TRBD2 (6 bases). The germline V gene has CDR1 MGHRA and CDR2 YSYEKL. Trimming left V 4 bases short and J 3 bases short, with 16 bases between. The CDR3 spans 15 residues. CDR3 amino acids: CASSLQRTGVYEQYF. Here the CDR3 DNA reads TGCGCCAGCAGCCTCCAGAGGACGGGAGTCTACGAGCAGTACTTC.

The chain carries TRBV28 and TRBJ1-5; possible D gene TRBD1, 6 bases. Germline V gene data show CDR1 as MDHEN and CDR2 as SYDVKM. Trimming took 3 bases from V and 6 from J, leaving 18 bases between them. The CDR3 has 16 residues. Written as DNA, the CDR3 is TGTGCCAGCAGTTTTCCTGGACAGCAGCGGGGTCAGCCCCAGCATTTT. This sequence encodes CASSFPGQQRGQPQHF.

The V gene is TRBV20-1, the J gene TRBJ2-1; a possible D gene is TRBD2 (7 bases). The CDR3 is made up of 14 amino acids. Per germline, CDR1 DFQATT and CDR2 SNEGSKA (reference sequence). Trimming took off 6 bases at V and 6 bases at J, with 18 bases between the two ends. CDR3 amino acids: CSAHSEGGSNEQFF. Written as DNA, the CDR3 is TGCAGTGCCCACAGCGAGGGGGGGTCCAATGAGCAGTTCTTC.

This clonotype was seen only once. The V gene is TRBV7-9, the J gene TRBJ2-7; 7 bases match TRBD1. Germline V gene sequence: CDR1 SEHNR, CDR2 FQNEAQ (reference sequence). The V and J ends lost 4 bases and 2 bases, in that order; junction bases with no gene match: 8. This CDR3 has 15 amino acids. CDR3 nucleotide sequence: TGTGCCAGCAGCTCAACCGACAGGGACCCCTACGAGCAGTACTTC. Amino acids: CASSSTDRDPYEQYF. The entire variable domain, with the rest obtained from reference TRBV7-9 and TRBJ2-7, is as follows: DTGVSQNPRHKITKRGQNVTFRCDPISEHNRLYWYRQTLGQGPEFLTYFQNEAQLEKSRLLSDRFSAERPKGSFSTLEIQRTEQGDSAMYLCASSSTDRDPYEQYFGPGTRLTVT.

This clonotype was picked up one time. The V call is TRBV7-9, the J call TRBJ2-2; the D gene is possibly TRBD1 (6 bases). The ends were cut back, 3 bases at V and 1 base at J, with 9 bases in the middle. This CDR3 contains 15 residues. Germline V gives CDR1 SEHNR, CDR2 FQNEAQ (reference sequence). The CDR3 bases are TGTGCCAGCAGCTTCCGGGACAAGAACACCGGGGAGCTGTTTTTT. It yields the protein CASSFRDKNTGELFF. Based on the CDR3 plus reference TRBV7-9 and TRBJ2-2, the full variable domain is DTGVSQNPRHKITKRGQNVTFRCDPISEHNRLYWYRQTLGQGPEFLTYFQNEAQLEKSRLLSDRFSAERPKGSFSTLEIQRTEQGDSAMYLCASSFRDKNTGELFFGEGSRLTVL.

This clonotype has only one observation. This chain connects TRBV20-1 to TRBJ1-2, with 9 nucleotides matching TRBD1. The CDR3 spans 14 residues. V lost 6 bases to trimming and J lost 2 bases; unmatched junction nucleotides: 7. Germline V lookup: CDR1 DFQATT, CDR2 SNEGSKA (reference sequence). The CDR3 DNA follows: TGCAGTGCCCTGTACAGGGGGCCGAACTATGGCTACACCTTC. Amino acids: CSALYRGPNYGYTF.

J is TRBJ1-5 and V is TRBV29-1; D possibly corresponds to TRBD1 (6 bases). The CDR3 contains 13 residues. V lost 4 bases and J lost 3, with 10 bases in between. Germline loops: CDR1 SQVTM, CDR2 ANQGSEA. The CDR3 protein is CSVGEGDNQPQHF. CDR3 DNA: TGCAGCGTTGGGGAGGGGGACAATCAGCCCCAGCATTTT.

CDR3 in DNA: TGTGCCAGCAGTTACTCTAGCGGGAATGAGCAGTTCTTC. It codes for CASSYSSGNEQFF. The rearrangement uses TRBV6-2 or TRBV6-3 and TRBJ2-1, with TRBD2 matching over 7 bases. The trim removed 0 bases at V and 7 bases at J, leaving 0 bases unmatched. CDR3 size: 13 residues. Germline CDR1 and CDR2: MNHEY and SVGEGT.

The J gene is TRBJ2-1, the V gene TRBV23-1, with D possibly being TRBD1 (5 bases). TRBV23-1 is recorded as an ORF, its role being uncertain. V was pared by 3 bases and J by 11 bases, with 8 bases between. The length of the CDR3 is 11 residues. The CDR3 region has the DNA TGCGCCAGCAGTCATCCAGGGAAGCAGTTCTTC. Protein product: CASSHPGKQFF.

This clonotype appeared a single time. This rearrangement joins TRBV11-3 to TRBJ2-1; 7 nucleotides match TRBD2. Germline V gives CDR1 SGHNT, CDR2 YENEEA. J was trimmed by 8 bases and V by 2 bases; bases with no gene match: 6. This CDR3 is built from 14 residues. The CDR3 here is CASSLSPLADEQFF. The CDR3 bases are TGTGCCAGCAGCTTATCCCCCCTAGCGGATGAGCAGTTCTTC.

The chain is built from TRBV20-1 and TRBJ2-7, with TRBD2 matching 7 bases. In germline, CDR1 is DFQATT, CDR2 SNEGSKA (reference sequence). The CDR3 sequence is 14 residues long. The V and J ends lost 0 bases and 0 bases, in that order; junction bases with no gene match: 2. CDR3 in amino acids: CSAREGGISYEQYF. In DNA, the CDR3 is TGCAGTGCTAGAGAGGGGGGGATCTCCTACGAGCAGTACTTC.

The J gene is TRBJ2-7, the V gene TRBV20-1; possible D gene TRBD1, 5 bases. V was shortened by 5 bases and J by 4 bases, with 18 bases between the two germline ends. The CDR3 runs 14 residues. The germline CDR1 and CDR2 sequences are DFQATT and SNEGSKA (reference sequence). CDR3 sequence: CSAVQRQGIYEQYF. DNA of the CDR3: TGCAGTGCTGTCCAGAGGCAGGGAATATACGAGCAGTACTTC.

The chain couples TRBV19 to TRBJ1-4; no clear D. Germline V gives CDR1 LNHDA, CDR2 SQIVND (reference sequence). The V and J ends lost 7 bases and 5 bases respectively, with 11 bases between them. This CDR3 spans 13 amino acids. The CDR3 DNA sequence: TGTGCCAGTACGGACCTGGGAAATGAAAAACTGTTTTTT. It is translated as CASTDLGNEKLFF.

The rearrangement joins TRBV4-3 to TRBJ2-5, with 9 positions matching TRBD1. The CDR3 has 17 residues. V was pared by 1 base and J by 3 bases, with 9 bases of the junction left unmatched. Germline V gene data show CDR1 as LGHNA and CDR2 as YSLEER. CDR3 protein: CASSQVIQGAGEETQYF. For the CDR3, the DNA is TGCGCCAGCAGCCAAGTTATACAGGGGGCAGGAGAAGAGACCCAGTACTTC.

The CDR3 region is CAISESEGETQYF. Written as DNA, the CDR3 is TGTGCCATCAGTGAGTCTGAGGGAGAGACCCAGTACTTC. The V and J genes are TRBV10-3 and TRBJ2-5; a possible D gene is TRBD2 (5 bases). The V end lost 0 bases, the J end lost 4 bases, and 6 bases lay between the germline ends. The CDR3 is 13 amino acids. Germline V gene data show CDR1 as ENHRY and CDR2 as SYGVKD.